One sample yielded the 20 T cell receptor beta chains listed below, sequenced in a study of T-cell reconstitution after alpha-beta-depleted transplantation in children. Researchers prepared the TCRbeta library using unique molecular identifiers, the study reports. In TCRdb, the PCR reads were re-called with MiXCR into one record per CDR3 protein. The data show a few hundred thousand distinct CDR3 sequences, with approximately 9.7% seen just once and 5% to 5.5% held by the top ten. The specimen comprised PBMCs from the stem cell graft donor, sampled from the stem cell graft. The receptors shown here come from a human donor who donated a stem cell graft to a child with SCID.

This clonotype was observed at least ten times. The J gene is TRBJ2-3, the V gene TRBV4-3, with D unclear. The CDR3 contains 12 residues. In germline, CDR1 is LGHNA, CDR2 YSLEER. V was trimmed by 5 bases and J by 9 bases, leaving 12 bases between them. The CDR3 is CASSSRFGTQYF. The CDR3 nucleotides are TGCGCCAGCAGCTCCAGGTTTGGCACGCAGTATTTT.

This clonotype was found many times. The chain is built from TRBV5-8 and TRBJ2-1; TRBD2 might be the D (5 bases). The V end lost 2 bases, the J end lost 4 bases, and 13 bases lay between the germline ends. CDR1 SGHTS and CDR2 YDEGEE come from the germline V gene. The CDR3 length is 15 residues. The CDR3 protein is CASSLLGLGYNEQFF. CDR3 DNA sequence: TGTGCCAGCAGCTTACTCGGACTGGGGTACAATGAGCAGTTCTTC.

This clonotype showed up many times. The CDR3 spells CASRTPGVQETQYF. The CDR3 DNA reads TGTGCCAGCAGGACACCAGGGGTCCAAGAGACCCAGTACTTC. The chain links TRBV2 to TRBJ2-5; D may be TRBD1 (6 bases). With 6 bases removed from V and 1 base from J, the gap between germline ends came to 12 bases. The CDR3 has 14 amino acids. CDR1 and CDR2 from the germline V gene are SNHLY and FYNNEI.

This clonotype was observed a few times. The chain uses TRBV5-5 and TRBJ1-2, with unresolved D. The germline V gene encodes CDR1 SGHKS and CDR2 YYEKEE (reference sequence). This CDR3 spans 14 amino acids. V lost 0 bases and J 4 bases, leaving 10 bases between the germline ends. CDR3 in amino acids: CASSLDPDTYGYTF. CDR3 sequence (DNA): TGTGCCAGCAGCTTGGACCCAGATACCTATGGCTACACCTTC. Drawing the rest from reference TRBV5-5 and TRBJ1-2, the complete variable domain is DAGVTQSPTHLIKTRGQQVTLRCSPISGHKSVSWYQQVLGQGPQFIFQYYEKEERGRGNFPDRFSARQFPNYSSELNVNALLLGDSALYLCASSLDPDTYGYTFGSGTRLTVV.

This clonotype was observed at least ten times. V and J are TRBV5-5 and TRBJ2-1; D is unclear. Germline values: CDR1 SGHKS, CDR2 YYEKEE (reference sequence). Trimming cost V 4 bases and J 2 bases, with 13 bases left between them. The CDR3 extends over 15 amino acids. The CDR3 sequence: CASSTRLKTYNEQFF. The DNA for the CDR3 is TGTGCCAGCAGCACCAGACTGAAAACCTACAATGAGCAGTTCTTC.

This chain connects TRBV12-3 or TRBV12-4 to TRBJ1-2; 8 bases map to TRBD1. This CDR3 is built from 15 residues. J gave up 8 bases and V 4 bases, and 12 bases lay outside the gene matches. The CDR3 reads CASSSSGGDSRGYTF. The CDR3 bases are TGTGCCAGCAGTTCTTCAGGGGGCGACTCGAGGGGCTACACCTTC.

This clonotype came up a few times. This sequence joins TRBV7-9 and TRBJ1-2; D remains ambiguous. This CDR3 spans 13 amino acids. Germline lookup yields CDR1 SEHNR and CDR2 FQNEAQ (reference sequence). The V end lost 3 bases, the J end lost 4 bases, and 9 bases lay between the germline ends. The CDR3 sequence: CASSFGVIYGYTF. CDR3 DNA sequence: TGTGCCAGCAGCTTTGGGGTGATCTATGGCTACACCTTC.

On this clonotype itself: A junction end diverges from the germline sequence, so it may reflect a read error. This sequence joins TRBV7-9 and TRBJ2-7; D is ambiguous. The CDR3 runs to 12 residues. From germline, CDR1 is SEHNR and CDR2 FQNEAQ (reference sequence). The CDR3 coding sequence is TGTGCCAGCAGCTTTATGACCGCTGAGCAGTCCTTC. Residues: CASSFMTAEQSF.

On this clonotype: Just one base apart from a much larger clone, this may be a read error. The chain uses TRBV20-1 and TRBJ2-1; 7 positions match TRBD2. Per the germline V gene, CDR1 is DFQATT and CDR2 is SNEGSKA (reference sequence). This CDR3 comprises 17 residues. Losses at the gene ends were 1 base for V and 5 bases for J; bases not matched to a gene: 14. In DNA form, the CDR3 reads TGCAGTGCTAGAGGGTGGATTAGCGGGCCCGATGACAATGAGCAGTTCTTC. Residues: CSARGWISGPDDNEQFF.

This clonotype was seen only a few times. V gene TRBV4-3 combines with J gene TRBJ1-1, with D hard to call. V was clipped by 1 base and J by 1 base, with 10 bases between them. Germline V gene sequence: CDR1 LGHNA, CDR2 YSLEER. The CDR3 is 15 amino acids. CDR3 amino acids: CASSQGDGWNTEAFF. CDR3 in DNA: TGCGCCAGCAGCCAAGGTGACGGATGGAACACTGAAGCTTTCTTT.

The sample holds many counts of this clonotype. J is TRBJ2-1 and V is TRBV2, with 11 bases lining up with TRBD2. In germline, CDR1 is SNHLY, CDR2 FYNNEI. The V gene end was trimmed by 7 bases and the J gene end by 3 bases; junction bases not matched to a gene: 11. This CDR3 region has 17 residues. CDR3 loop: CASNRGSGTSGYNEQFF. The CDR3 DNA reads TGTGCCAGCAACAGGGGATCCGGGACTAGCGGCTACAATGAGCAGTTCTTC.

V and J are TRBV29-1 and TRBJ1-6; D remains unclear. CDR1 and CDR2 from the germline V gene are SQVTM and ANQGSEA. V lost 8 bases and J lost 7, with 15 bases in between. The CDR3 extends over 13 amino acids. The CDR3 here is CSIRPGRNSPLHF. The CDR3 DNA is TGCAGCATTCGTCCGGGGAGGAATTCACCCCTCCACTTT.

CDR3 sequence reads: CASSEARGMNYGYTF. CDR3 in DNA: TGTGCCAGCAGTGAAGCGAGGGGGATGAACTATGGCTACACCTTC. The rearrangement links TRBV6-1 to TRBJ1-2; a possible D gene is TRBD1 (6 bases). Trimming shortened V by 0 bases and J by 2 bases, and 10 bases separated the two germline ends. The CDR3 runs 15 residues. Germline lookup yields CDR1 MNHNS and CDR2 SASEGT.

This clonotype was counted at least ten times. The chain links TRBV25-1 to TRBJ1-1; 7 bases line up with TRBD1. This CDR3 comprises 17 residues. The V gene's germline CDR1 is MGHDK and CDR2 SYGVNS. With 2 bases clipped from V and 4 bases from J, the junction kept 13 bases outside the gene matches. CDR3 nucleotides: TGTGCCAGCAGTGAAGACGGTAGGGGGCGGCAAGGCACTGAAGCTTTCTTT. Translation gives CASSEDGRGRQGTEAFF.

This clonotype was picked up many times. The chain is built from TRBV10-3 and TRBJ1-2; D is possibly TRBD1 (6 bases). Trimming cost V 5 bases and J 2 bases, with 15 bases left between them. The CDR3 contains 15 residues. CDR1 is ENHRY, CDR2 SYGVKD, per germline. This CDR3 is CAISRGDVSNYGYTF. For the CDR3, the DNA is TGTGCCATCAGTAGGGGGGACGTTTCGAACTATGGCTACACCTTC.

This clonotype was picked up many times. The V and J genes are TRBV3-1 and TRBJ1-1, with 7 bases that match TRBD1. Trimming removed 8 bases from V and 10 bases from J; junction bases left unmatched: 7. This CDR3 has 11 amino acids. Germline assignment: CDR1 LGHDT and CDR2 YNNKEL (reference sequence). The CDR3 sequence is CASREGARAFF. Written as DNA, the CDR3 is TGTGCCAGCCGAGAGGGGGCTAGAGCTTTCTTT.

The sample holds many counts of this clonotype. This chain uses TRBV5-1 with TRBJ2-2, with 7 bases that match TRBD1. Germline CDR1 and CDR2: SGHRS and YFSETQ. This CDR3 is built from 18 residues. Trimming took 3 bases from V and 2 from J; bases not matched to a gene: 13. The CDR3 spells CASSWLAEGAINTGELFF. The CDR3 DNA is TGCGCCAGCAGCTGGCTCGCCGAGGGGGCAATTAACACCGGGGAGCTGTTTTTT.

The chain uses TRBV2 and TRBJ2-2; the match to TRBD1 covers 8 bases. The CDR3 consists of 14 residues. In germline, CDR1 is SNHLY, CDR2 FYNNEI. The ends lost 6 bases at V and 5 bases at J; junction bases unmatched: 5. CDR3 sequence (DNA): TGTGCCAGCAGGGACAGGGTTGGGACCGGGGAGCTGTTTTTT. Translating gives CASRDRVGTGELFF.

This clonotype was seen many times. The rearrangement uses TRBV27 and TRBJ2-7; a possible D gene is TRBD2 (6 bases). Trimming stripped 6 bases from V and 0 bases from J, with 9 bases between. The CDR3 extends over 13 amino acids. Looked up from germline, CDR1 is MNHEY and CDR2 is SMNVEV (reference sequence). CDR3 bases: TGTGCCAGCAGGCGGGACGGCTCCTACGAGCAGTACTTC. It yields the protein CASRRDGSYEQYF.

This clonotype was seen many times. This chain joins TRBV5-6 and TRBJ1-2, with TRBD1 as a possible D gene (5 bases). Between the trimmed V and J ends, which lost 0 bases and 4 bases, there was a span of 10 bases. CDR3 length: 14 residues. Germline assignment: CDR1 SGHDT and CDR2 YYEEEE. The CDR3 DNA reads as TGTGCCAGCAGCTTGGAGGGACGGGGCTATGGCTACACCTTC. It encodes CASSLEGRGYGYTF.